Below, 10 T cell receptor beta chains from the same sample are listed, as sequenced in a study of Ad26.COV2.S vaccination and SARS-CoV-2 variants. Treatment reported: around 19 received Ad26.COV2.S at low or high dose, single or two shots; 5 received placebo; per-sample allocation not given. On day 63 after the first injection, vaccine and placebo recipients gave samples. Libraries were prepared by immunoSEQ multiplex PCR; TCRdb keeps only in-frame clonotypes and omits some of them. The table shows 300,000 to 400,000 clones, with around 85% occurring only once. The input for sequencing was peripheral blood, taken in a trial of Ad26.COV2.S vaccine versus placebo. The receptor source for this set is a person aged 18-65 years who received the Ad26.COV2.S COVID-19 vaccine or a placebo.

The V call is TRBV5-1, the J call TRBJ2-7; no firm D call. Trimming removed 4 bases at V and 0 bases at J, with 8 bases between. The CDR3 contains 13 residues. Germline loops: CDR1 SGHRS, CDR2 YFSETQ. The CDR3 DNA is TGCGCCAGCAGCCACGACACCTCCTACGAGCAGTACTTC. This translates into CASSHDTSYEQYF. The variable domain in full, completed from reference TRBV5-1 and TRBJ2-7, reads KAGVTQTPRYLIKTRGQQVTLSCSPISGHRSVSWYQQTPGQGLQFLFEYFSETQRNKGNFPGRFSGRQFSNSRSEMNVSTLELGDSALYLCASSHDTSYEQYFGPGTRLTVT.

This chain connects TRBV15 to TRBJ1-4; D unresolved. Germline lookup yields CDR1 LNHNV and CDR2 YYDKDF (reference sequence). The V gene lost 0 bases and the J gene lost 10 bases, with 9 bases spanning the gap. The CDR3 is 13 amino acids. CDR3 sequence: CATSRDPEGKLFF. CDR3 coding DNA: TGTGCCACCAGCAGAGATCCGGAAGGAAAACTGTTTTTT.

The V call is TRBV5-1, the J call TRBJ2-1; D remains ambiguous. V was cut by 0 bases and J by 0 bases, with 10 bases left in between. Germline loops: CDR1 SGHRS, CDR2 YFSETQ. The CDR3 is made up of 16 amino acids. The CDR3 DNA follows: TGCGCCAGCAGCTTGGTCGCAAAATCCTCCTACAATGAGCAGTTCTTC. Amino acids: CASSLVAKSSYNEQFF.

The chain is built from TRBV7-6 and TRBJ1-6; D call uncertain. Germline V gives CDR1 SGHVS, CDR2 FNYEAQ. Trimming left V 5 bases short and J 8 bases short, with 16 bases between. CDR3 size: 15 residues. The CDR3 DNA reads TGTGCCAGCAGCCTAGAAAGGCCATTTGATTCACCCCTCCACTTT. Encoded protein: CASSLERPFDSPLHF.

This clone was detected once. The chain uses TRBV5-1 and TRBJ1-2, with D possibly TRBD1 on 6 matching bases. V lost 2 bases to trimming and J lost 9 bases, with 20 bases between them. CDR1 SGHRS and CDR2 YFSETQ come from the germline V gene. The CDR3 loop spans 15 amino acids. The CDR3 region is CASSLTGTLGDSYTF. In DNA, the CDR3 is TGCGCCAGCAGCTTAACCGGGACACTGGGGGACAGCTACACCTTC.

Here the CDR3 reads CASSYLPGDYEQYF. CDR3 bases: TGTGCCAGCAGTTACCTGCCGGGGGACTACGAGCAGTACTTC. The V call is TRBV6-5, the J call TRBJ2-7; D perhaps matches TRBD2 (6 bases). Germline lookup yields CDR1 MNHEY and CDR2 SVGAGI. There are 14 residues in the CDR3. With 2 bases removed from V and 3 bases from J, the gap between germline ends came to 11 bases.

This sequence joins TRBV19 and TRBJ2-2; D is unclear. V was pared by 3 bases and J by 3 bases, with 11 bases between. CDR3 length equals 15 residues. In germline, CDR1 is LNHDA, CDR2 SQIVND (reference sequence). The CDR3 DNA follows: TGTGCCAGTAGTATTTTGGACCGGTACACCGGGGAGCTGTTTTTT. Translation gives CASSILDRYTGELFF.

The chain has TRBV5-1 and TRBJ1-3; D unclear. Germline V gives CDR1 SGHRS, CDR2 YFSETQ. The CDR3 has 14 amino acids. Trimming left V 0 bases short and J 2 bases short, with 6 bases between. The CDR3 bases are TGCGCCAGCAGCTTGGCCGGAGCTGGAAACACCATATATTTT. Translated, it gives CASSLAGAGNTIYF.

The V and J genes are TRBV5-1 and TRBJ1-1; 8 bases are a match to TRBD1. Germline CDR1 reads SGHRS; CDR2 reads YFSETQ. J was trimmed by 0 bases and V by 3 bases; bases with no gene match: 13. The CDR3 runs 18 residues. CDR3 sequence: CASSSPTGQARLNTEAFF. As DNA, the CDR3 is TGCGCCAGCAGCTCACCCACGGGACAGGCCAGGTTGAACACTGAAGCTTTCTTT.

This clone came up once. V and J are TRBV18 and TRBJ1-1; TRBD1 is a possible D gene (6 bases). The CDR3 has 15 residues. V lost 2 bases and J lost 0, with 10 bases in between. The germline V gene encodes CDR1 KGHSH and CDR2 LQKENI. Here the CDR3 reads CASSPRQGMNTEAFF. The CDR3 bases are TGTGCCAGCTCACCAAGGCAGGGGATGAACACTGAAGCTTTCTTT.